This T cell receptor beta chain is from a study of blood T cell repertoires in COVID-19. After removal of 4 bases from V and 5 bases from J, the junction contained 7 bases not matched to a gene. The CDR3 loop spans 16 amino acids. Per germline, CDR1 SGHVS and CDR2 FQNEAQ. Clones were read by immunoSEQ multiplex PCR, and TCRdb kept only the in-frame ones, dropping some. Of around 190,000 clones in the sample, about 76% were seen once. Sequenced material: peripheral blood. This receptor was taken from a woman aged 45-65 years with active or convalescent COVID-19. The chain has TRBV7-8 and TRBJ2-2; TRBD2 matches 10 bases. CDR3 residues: CASSSSGSLGTGELFF. Here the CDR3 DNA reads TGTGCCAGCAGCTCTAGCGGGAGTTTAGGGACCGGGGAGCTGTTTTTT.